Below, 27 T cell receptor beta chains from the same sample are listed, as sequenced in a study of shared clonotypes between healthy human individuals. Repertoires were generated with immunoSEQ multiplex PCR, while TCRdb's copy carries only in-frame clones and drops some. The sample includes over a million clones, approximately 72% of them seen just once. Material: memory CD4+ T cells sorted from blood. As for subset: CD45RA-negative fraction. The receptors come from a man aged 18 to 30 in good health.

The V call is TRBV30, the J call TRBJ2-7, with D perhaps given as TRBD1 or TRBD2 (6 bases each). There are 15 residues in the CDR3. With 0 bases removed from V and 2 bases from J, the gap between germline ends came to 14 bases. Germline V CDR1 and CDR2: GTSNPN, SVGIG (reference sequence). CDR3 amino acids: CAWSVPRGLTYEQYF. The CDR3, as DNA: TGTGCCTGGAGTGTACCCAGGGGACTTACCTACGAGCAGTACTTC. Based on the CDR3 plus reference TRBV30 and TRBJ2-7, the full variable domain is SQTIHQWPATLVQPVGSPLSLECTVEGTSNPNLYWYRQAAGRGLQLLFYSVGIGQISSEVPQNLSASRPQDRQFILSSKKLLLSDSGFYLCAWSVPRGLTYEQYFGPGTRLTVT.

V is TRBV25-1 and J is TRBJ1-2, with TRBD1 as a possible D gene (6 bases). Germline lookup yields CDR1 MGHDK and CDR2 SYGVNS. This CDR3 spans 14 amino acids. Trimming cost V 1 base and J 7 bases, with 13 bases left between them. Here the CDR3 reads CASSELRGARGYTF. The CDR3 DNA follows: TGTGCCAGCAGTGAATTAAGGGGGGCGCGTGGCTACACCTTC.

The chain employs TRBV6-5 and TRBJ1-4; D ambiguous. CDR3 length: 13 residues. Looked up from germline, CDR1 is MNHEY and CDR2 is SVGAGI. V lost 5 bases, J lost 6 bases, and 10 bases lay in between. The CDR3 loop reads CASSRQIHEKLFF. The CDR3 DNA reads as TGTGCCAGCAGTCGACAAATTCATGAAAAACTGTTTTTT.

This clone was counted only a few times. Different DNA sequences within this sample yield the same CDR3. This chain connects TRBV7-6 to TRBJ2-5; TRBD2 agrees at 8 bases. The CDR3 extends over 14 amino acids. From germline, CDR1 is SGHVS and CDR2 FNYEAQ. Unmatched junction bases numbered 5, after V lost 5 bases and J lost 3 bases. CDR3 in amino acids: CASSVRGGEETQYF. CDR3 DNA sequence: TGTGCCAGCAGCGTCCGGGGGGGGGAAGAGACCCAGTACTTC.

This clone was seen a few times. As DNA, the CDR3 is TGTGCCAGCAGCCCTCAGCTGGGGACACTAATCTACGAGCAGTACTTC. Translation gives CASSPQLGTLIYEQYF. This chain links TRBV11-2 with TRBJ2-7, with D tentatively TRBD1 (6 bases). The CDR3 is 16 amino acids. The germline gives CDR1 SGHAT, CDR2 FQNNGV. Trimming pared 5 bases from V and 3 bases from J, leaving 20 bases between.

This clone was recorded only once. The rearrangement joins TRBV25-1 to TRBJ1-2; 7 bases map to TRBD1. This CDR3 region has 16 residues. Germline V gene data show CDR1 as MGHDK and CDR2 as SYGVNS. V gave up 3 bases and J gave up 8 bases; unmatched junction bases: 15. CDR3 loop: CASSDPAAQGTIGYTF. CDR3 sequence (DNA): TGTGCCAGCAGTGATCCAGCGGCACAGGGGACCATCGGCTACACCTTC.

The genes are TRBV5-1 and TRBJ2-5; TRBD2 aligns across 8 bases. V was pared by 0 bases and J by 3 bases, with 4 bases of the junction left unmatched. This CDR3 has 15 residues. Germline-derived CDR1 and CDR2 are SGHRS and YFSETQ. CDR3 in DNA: TGCGCCAGCAGCTTGGTGGGTAGCGGGAAAGAGACCCAGTACTTC. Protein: CASSLVGSGKETQYF. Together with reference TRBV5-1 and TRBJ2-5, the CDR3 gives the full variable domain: KAGVTQTPRYLIKTRGQQVTLSCSPISGHRSVSWYQQTPGQGLQFLFEYFSETQRNKGNFPGRFSGRQFSNSRSEMNVSTLELGDSALYLCASSLVGSGKETQYFGPGTRLLVL.

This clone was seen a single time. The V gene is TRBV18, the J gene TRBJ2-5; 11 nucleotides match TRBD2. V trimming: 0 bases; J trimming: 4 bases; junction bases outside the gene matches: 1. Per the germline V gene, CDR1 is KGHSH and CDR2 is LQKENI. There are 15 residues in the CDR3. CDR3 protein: CASSPPTSGVETQYF. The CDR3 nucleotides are TGTGCCAGCTCACCACCGACTAGCGGGGTAGAGACCCAGTACTTC.

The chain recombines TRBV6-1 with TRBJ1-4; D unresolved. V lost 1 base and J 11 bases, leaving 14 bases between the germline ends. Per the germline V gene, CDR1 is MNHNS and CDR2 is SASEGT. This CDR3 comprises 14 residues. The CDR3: CASSEGSDSRKLFF. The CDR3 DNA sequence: TGTGCCAGCAGTGAAGGTAGTGATTCGCGGAAACTGTTTTTT.

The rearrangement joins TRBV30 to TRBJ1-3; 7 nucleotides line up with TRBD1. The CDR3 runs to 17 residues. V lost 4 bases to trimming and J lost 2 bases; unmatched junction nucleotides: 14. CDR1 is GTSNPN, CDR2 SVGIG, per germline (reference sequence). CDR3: CAWNPTNRGRPGNTIYF. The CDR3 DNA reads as TGTGCCTGGAATCCAACAAACAGGGGCCGACCTGGAAACACCATATATTTT.

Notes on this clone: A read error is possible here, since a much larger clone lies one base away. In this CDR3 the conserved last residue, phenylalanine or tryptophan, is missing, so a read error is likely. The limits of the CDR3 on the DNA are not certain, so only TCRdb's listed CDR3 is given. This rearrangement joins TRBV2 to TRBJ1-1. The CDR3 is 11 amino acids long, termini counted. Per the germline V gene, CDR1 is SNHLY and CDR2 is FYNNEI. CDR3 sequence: CASSARGINPN.

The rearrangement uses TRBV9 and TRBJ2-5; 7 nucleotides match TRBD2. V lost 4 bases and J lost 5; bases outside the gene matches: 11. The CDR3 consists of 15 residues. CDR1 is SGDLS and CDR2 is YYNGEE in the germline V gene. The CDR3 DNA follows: TGTGCCAGCAGCCCGTATGGGGGGGAGTGGGAGACCCAGTACTTC. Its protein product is CASSPYGGEWETQYF.

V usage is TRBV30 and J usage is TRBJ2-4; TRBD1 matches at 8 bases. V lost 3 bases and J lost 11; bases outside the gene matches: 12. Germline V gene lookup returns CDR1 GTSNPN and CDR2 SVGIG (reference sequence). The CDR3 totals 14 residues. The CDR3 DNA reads TGTGCCTGGAGCCCTCGGGACAGGCTCCCCTTTCAGTACTTC. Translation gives CAWSPRDRLPFQYF.

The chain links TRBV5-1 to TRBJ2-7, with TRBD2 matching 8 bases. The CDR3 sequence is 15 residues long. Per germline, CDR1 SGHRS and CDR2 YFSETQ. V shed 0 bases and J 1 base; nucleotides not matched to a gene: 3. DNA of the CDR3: TGCGCCAGCAGCTTGGTCAGCGGGGGTTCCTACGAGCAGTACTTC. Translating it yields CASSLVSGGSYEQYF.

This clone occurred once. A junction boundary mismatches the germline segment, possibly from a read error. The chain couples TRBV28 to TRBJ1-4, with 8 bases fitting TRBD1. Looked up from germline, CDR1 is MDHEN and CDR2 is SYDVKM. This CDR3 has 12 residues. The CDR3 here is CASSSRTGSVDF. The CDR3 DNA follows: TGTGCCAGCAGTTCTAGGACAGGGTCGGTTGATTTT. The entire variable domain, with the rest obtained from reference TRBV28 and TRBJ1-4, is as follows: DVKVTQSSRYLVKRTGEKVFLECVQDMDHENMFWYRQDPGLGLRLIYFSYDVKMKEKGDIPEGYSVSREKKERFSLILESASTNQTSMYLCASSSRTGSVDFGSGTQLSVL.

CDR3 protein: CAWGRSLETQYF. CDR3 nucleotide sequence: TGTGCCTGGGGCAGGTCCTTAGAGACCCAGTACTTC. The V call is TRBV5-4, the J call TRBJ2-5, with D maybe TRBD1 (5 bases). In germline, CDR1 is SGHNT, CDR2 YYREEE (reference sequence). The CDR3 contains 12 residues. Trimming left V 10 bases short and J 4 bases short, with 14 bases between.

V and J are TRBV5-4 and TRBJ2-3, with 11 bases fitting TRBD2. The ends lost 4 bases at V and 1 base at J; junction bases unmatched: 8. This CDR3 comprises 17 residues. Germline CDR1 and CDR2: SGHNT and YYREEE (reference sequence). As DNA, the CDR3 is TGTGCCAGCAGCGCCGGGAAACTAGCGGGGGGCACAGATACGCAGTATTTT. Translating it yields CASSAGKLAGGTDTQYF.

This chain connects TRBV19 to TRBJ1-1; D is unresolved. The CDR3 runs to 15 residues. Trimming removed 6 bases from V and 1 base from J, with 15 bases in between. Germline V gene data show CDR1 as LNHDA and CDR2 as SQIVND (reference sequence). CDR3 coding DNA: TGTGCCAGTAGCCTGGATGGGCAGCAGAACACTGAAGCTTTCTTT. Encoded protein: CASSLDGQQNTEAFF.

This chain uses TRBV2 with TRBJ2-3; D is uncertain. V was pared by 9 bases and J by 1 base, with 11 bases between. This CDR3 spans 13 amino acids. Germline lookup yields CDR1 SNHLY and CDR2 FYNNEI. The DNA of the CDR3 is TGTGCCAGAACATATTGGGGCACAGATACGCAGTATTTT. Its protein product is CARTYWGTDTQYF.

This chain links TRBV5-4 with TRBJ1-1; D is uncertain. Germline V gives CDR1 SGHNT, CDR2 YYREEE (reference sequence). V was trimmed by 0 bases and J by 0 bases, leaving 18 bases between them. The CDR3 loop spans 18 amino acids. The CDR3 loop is CASSLVLGEIHMNTEAFF. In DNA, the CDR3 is TGTGCCAGCAGCTTGGTCCTGGGAGAAATCCACATGAACACTGAAGCTTTCTTT.

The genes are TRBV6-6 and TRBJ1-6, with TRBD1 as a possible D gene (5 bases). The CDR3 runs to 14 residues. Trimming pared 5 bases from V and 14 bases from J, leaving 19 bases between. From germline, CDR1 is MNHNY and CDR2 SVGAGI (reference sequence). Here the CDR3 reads CASSPGGVILALHF. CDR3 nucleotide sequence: TGTGCCAGCAGTCCTGGGGGGGTAATTCTGGCCCTCCACTTT.

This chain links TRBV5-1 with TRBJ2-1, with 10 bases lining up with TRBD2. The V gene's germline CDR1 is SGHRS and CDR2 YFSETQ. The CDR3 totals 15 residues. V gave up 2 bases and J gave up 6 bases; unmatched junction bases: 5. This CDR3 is CASSFKPSGSNEQFF. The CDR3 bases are TGCGCCAGCAGCTTTAAACCTAGCGGGAGCAATGAGCAGTTCTTC.

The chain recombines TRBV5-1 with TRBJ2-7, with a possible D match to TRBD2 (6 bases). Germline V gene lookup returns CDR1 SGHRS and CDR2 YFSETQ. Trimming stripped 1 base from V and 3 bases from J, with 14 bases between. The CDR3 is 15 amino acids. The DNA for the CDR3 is TGCGCCAGCAGCTTGTTCGGGGGATCAGGCTACGAGCAGTACTTC. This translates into CASSLFGGSGYEQYF.

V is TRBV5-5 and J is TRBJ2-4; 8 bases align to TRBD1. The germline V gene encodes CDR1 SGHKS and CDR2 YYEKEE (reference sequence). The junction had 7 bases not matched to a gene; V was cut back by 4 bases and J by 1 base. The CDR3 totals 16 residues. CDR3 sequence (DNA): TGTGCCAGCAGCACTCGGACAGGGCTTGCCAAAAACATTCAGTACTTC. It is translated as CASSTRTGLAKNIQYF.

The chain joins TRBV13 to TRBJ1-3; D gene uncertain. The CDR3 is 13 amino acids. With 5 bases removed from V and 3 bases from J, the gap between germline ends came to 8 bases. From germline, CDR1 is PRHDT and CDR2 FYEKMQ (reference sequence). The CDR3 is CASSPDGGNTIYF. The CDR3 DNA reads TGTGCCAGCAGCCCGGACGGTGGAAACACCATATATTTT.

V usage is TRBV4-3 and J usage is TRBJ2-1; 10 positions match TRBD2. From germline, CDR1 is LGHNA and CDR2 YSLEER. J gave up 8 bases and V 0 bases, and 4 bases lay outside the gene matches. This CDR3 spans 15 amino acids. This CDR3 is CASSQDLAGVYEQFF. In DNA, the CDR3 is TGCGCCAGCAGCCAAGATCTAGCGGGAGTCTATGAGCAGTTCTTC.

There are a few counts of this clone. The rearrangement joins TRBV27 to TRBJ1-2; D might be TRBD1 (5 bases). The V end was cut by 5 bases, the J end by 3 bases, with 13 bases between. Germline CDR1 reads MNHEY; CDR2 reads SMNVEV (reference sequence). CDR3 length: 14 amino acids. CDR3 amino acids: CASSTGGGYYGYTF. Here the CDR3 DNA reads TGTGCCAGCAGTACAGGTGGAGGCTACTATGGCTACACCTTC.